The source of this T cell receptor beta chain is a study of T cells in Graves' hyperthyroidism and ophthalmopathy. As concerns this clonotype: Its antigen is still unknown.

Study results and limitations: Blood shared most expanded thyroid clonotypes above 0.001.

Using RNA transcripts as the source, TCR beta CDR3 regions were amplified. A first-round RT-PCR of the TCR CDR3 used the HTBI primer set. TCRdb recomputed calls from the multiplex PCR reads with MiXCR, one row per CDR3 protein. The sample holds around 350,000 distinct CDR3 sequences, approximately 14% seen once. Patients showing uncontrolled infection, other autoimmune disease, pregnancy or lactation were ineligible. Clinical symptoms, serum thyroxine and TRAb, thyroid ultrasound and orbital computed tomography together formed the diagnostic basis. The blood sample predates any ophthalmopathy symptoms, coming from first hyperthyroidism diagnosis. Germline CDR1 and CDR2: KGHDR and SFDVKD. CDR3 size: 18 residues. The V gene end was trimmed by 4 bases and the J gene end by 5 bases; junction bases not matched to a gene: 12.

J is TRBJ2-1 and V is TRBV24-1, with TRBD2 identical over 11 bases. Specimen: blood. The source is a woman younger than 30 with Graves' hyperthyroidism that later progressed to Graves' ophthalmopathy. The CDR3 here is CATSDPHSGRALHNEQFF. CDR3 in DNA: TGTGCCACCAGTGACCCCCATAGCGGGAGGGCCTTGCACAATGAGCAGTTCTTC.